The clone carrying this TCR beta chain showed up just a few times. Generated by immunoSEQ multiplex PCR, the TCRdb table keeps only in-frame clones and is missing some. The data show tens of thousands of clones, 75% to 95% seen once. The data derive from a study of blood T cell repertoires in COVID-19. Study information: Whether acute or convalescent, the COVID-19 samples came from the United States, Italy and Spain. The cDNA or gDNA used as material had been derived from T cells, B-cell-depleted T cells, or PBMCs.

V was clipped by 7 bases and J by 5 bases, with 14 bases between them. This CDR3 is built from 13 residues. This receptor was taken from a human donor with active COVID-19. The donor label of this sample is uncertain. This chain joins TRBV12-3 or TRBV12-4 and TRBJ1-2; D is ambiguous. Sequencing was carried out using peripheral blood. CDR3 loop: CASTRHRGYGYTF. CDR3 DNA: TGTGCCAGCACGAGACACCGAGGGTATGGCTACACCTTC.